Presented here are 28 T cell receptor beta chains from one specimen sequenced in a study of cytomegalovirus exposure and HLA in healthy donors (dated by TCRdb to about 2017). Library method: the immunoSEQ multiplex PCR assay. For the multiplex PCR, a mixture combining 60 forward primers for TCR Vbeta segments and 13 reverse primers for TCR Jbeta segments was used. TCRdb re-hosts the immuneACCESS table, in-frame sequences only. Its copies lack some clones; in the studies checked, an unresolved V gene accounts for under half of them, and the cause for the rest is not known. The sample table shows 120,000 or so clones, and about 80% are seen once. Clones ranked in the top ten supply approximately 3.6% of the sample. The sample consisted of PBMCs. All receptors derive from a man between 25 and 39 years old in good health and CMV-seronegative.

This chain connects TRBV6-4 to TRBJ2-3, with TRBD2 matching over 10 bases. Germline V gene sequence: CDR1 MRHNA, CDR2 SNTAGT. V shed 0 bases and J 2 bases; nucleotides not matched to a gene: 2. The CDR3 has 16 residues. CDR3 sequence: CASSDSSGRATDTQYF. CDR3 sequence (DNA): TGTGCCAGCAGTGACTCCAGCGGGAGGGCCACAGATACGCAGTATTTT.

The rearrangement links TRBV28 to TRBJ2-2; D possibly corresponds to TRBD1 (7 bases). Trimming removed 5 bases at V and 5 bases at J, with 12 bases between. Germline-derived CDR1 and CDR2 are MDHEN and SYDVKM. CDR3 length: 14 residues. CDR3 DNA sequence: TGTGCCAGCAGTCTGGCAGGGGGGACCGGGGAGCTGTTTTTT. Translating gives CASSLAGGTGELFF.

The chain combines TRBV19 with TRBJ2-1, with 8 bases lining up with TRBD1. V trimming: 6 bases; J trimming: 0 bases; junction bases outside the gene matches: 4. This CDR3 spans 15 amino acids. Germline assignment: CDR1 LNHDA and CDR2 SQIVND (reference sequence). CDR3 in amino acids: CASRNRGTSYNEQFF. DNA for the CDR3: TGTGCCAGTAGGAACAGGGGGACCTCCTACAATGAGCAGTTCTTC.

V usage is TRBV4-1 and J usage is TRBJ1-4; tentative D call: TRBD1 (5 bases). Trimming removed 8 bases from V and 4 bases from J, with 14 bases in between. The CDR3 length is 14 residues. In germline, CDR1 is MGHRA, CDR2 YSYEKL. In nucleotides, the CDR3 is TGCGCCAGCTGTGGGGGGGGTAATAATGAAAAACTGTTTTTT. Translated: CASCGGGNNEKLFF.

The V and J genes are TRBV2 and TRBJ1-1; tentatively, D is TRBD1 (6 bases). Trimming pared 6 bases from V and 0 bases from J, leaving 23 bases between. Germline CDR1 is SNHLY and CDR2 is FYNNEI. The CDR3 contains 18 residues. CDR3 DNA sequence: TGTGCCAGCAGCAGAAGGGAGGGGGAGGGGCGGATGAACACTGAAGCTTTCTTT. Translating it yields CASSRREGEGRMNTEAFF.

The chain combines TRBV5-5 with TRBJ1-2; possibly TRBD1 for D (6 bases). Trimming pared 4 bases from V and 3 bases from J, leaving 13 bases between. CDR1 is SGHKS, CDR2 YYEKEE, per germline (reference sequence). The CDR3 length is 14 residues. CDR3 DNA sequence: TGTGCCAGCAGCCGCGACAGGTCCTACTATGGCTACACCTTC. This codes for CASSRDRSYYGYTF.

Only one count was recorded for this clone. V and J are TRBV7-9 and TRBJ2-5; 7 bases align to TRBD1. V gave up 6 bases and J gave up 4 bases; unmatched junction bases: 17. This CDR3 contains 17 residues. CDR1 is SEHNR and CDR2 is FQNEAQ in the germline V gene (reference sequence). CDR3 residues: CASSFTPGTVTLETQYF. The CDR3, as DNA: TGTGCCAGCAGTTTTACCCCCGGGACAGTAACTTTAGAGACCCAGTACTTC.

This chain links TRBV6-1 with TRBJ1-2; 7 positions agree with TRBD1. From germline, CDR1 is MNHNS and CDR2 SASEGT. This CDR3 is 12 amino acids long. V shed 6 bases, J shed 7 bases, and the junction held 5 bases outside the gene matches. The CDR3 nucleotides read TGTGCCAGCAGACGACAGGGAGCTGGCTACACCTTC. Translated: CASRRQGAGYTF.

This clone was seen a handful of times. The chain joins TRBV19 to TRBJ2-7; TRBD1 matches 8 bases. Germline trimming cut 6 bases from V and 1 base from J; bases unmatched to any gene: 8. In germline, CDR1 is LNHDA, CDR2 SQIVND (reference sequence). The CDR3 consists of 15 residues. The CDR3 sequence: CASRHDTGGSYEQYF. The CDR3 nucleotides are TGTGCCAGTAGACATGATACAGGGGGATCCTACGAGCAGTACTTC.

V gene TRBV2 combines with J gene TRBJ2-1; 7 positions agree with TRBD2. The CDR3 runs to 14 residues. CDR1 is SNHLY and CDR2 is FYNNEI in the germline V gene. V shed 6 bases and J 0 bases; nucleotides not matched to a gene: 2. The CDR3 is CASRRGSSYNEQFF. In DNA form, the CDR3 reads TGTGCCAGCAGGCGGGGGAGCTCCTACAATGAGCAGTTCTTC.

The table lists this clone with a count of one. V gene TRBV11-2 combines with J gene TRBJ1-1; TRBD1 matches at 11 bases. The V gene's germline CDR1 is SGHAT and CDR2 FQNNGV. V gave up 2 bases and J gave up 6 bases; unmatched junction bases: 11. The CDR3 extends over 17 amino acids. The CDR3 DNA is TGTGCCAGCAGCTTAAGGGGACAGGGGGACCGAGGGGCTGAAGCTTTCTTT. It yields the protein CASSLRGQGDRGAEAFF.

J is TRBJ1-2 and V is TRBV19; possible D gene TRBD1, 6 bases. Deletions cut 3 bases from V and 0 bases from J, with 14 bases between. The germline V gene has CDR1 LNHDA and CDR2 SQIVND (reference sequence). The CDR3 is 16 residues long. Here the CDR3 reads CASSIQGTTANYGYTF. The CDR3 bases are TGTGCCAGTAGTATTCAGGGGACCACAGCTAACTATGGCTACACCTTC.

This clone showed up just once. The genes are TRBV28 and TRBJ2-2; D is perhaps TRBD2 (6 bases). V was trimmed by 5 bases and J by 9 bases, leaving 19 bases between them. The CDR3 runs to 15 residues. CDR1 and CDR2 from the germline V gene are MDHEN and SYDVKM. CDR3 in DNA: TGTGCCAGCAGTCTGGGGGGATCTTCGCGTCGGGAGCTGTTTTTT. Protein product: CASSLGGSSRRELFF. The full variable domain, completed using reference TRBV28 and TRBJ2-2, is DVKVTQSSRYLVKRTGEKVFLECVQDMDHENMFWYRQDPGLGLRLIYFSYDVKMKEKGDIPEGYSVSREKKERFSLILESASTNQTSMYLCASSLGGSSRRELFFGEGSRLTVL.

V is TRBV2 and J is TRBJ1-2, with 9 bases lining up with TRBD1. The CDR3 runs 14 residues. J gave up 2 bases and V 4 bases, and 2 bases lay outside the gene matches. Germline CDR1 and CDR2: SNHLY and FYNNEI. The CDR3 sequence: CASSAGTGNYGYTF. The CDR3 DNA sequence: TGTGCCAGCAGTGCTGGGACAGGGAACTATGGCTACACCTTC.

In its sample, this clone was seen once. The rearrangement links TRBV27 to TRBJ2-3; D unclear. The J call is doubtful: the DNA matches TRBJ1-5 better. Germline V gene lookup returns CDR1 MNHEY and CDR2 SMNVEV (reference sequence). There are 12 residues in the CDR3. CDR3 loop: CASSLFGDTQHF. The CDR3 nucleotides are TGTGCCAGCAGTTTATTCGGGGATACGCAGCATTTT.

Here the CDR3 DNA reads TGTGCCAGCAGCTTAGATCTCAACACTGAAGCTTTCTTT. Translating it yields CASSLDLNTEAFF. This sequence joins TRBV7-6 and TRBJ1-1; D unclear. Germline-derived CDR1 and CDR2 are SGHVS and FNYEAQ. Trimming left V 1 base short and J 2 bases short, with 5 bases between. The CDR3 spans 13 residues.

This sequence joins TRBV19 and TRBJ1-1; D is perhaps TRBD1 (5 bases). Per germline, CDR1 LNHDA and CDR2 SQIVND (reference sequence). The CDR3 has 14 amino acids. V lost 3 bases, J lost 1 base, and 9 bases lay in between. This CDR3 is CASSIQGSNTEAFF. CDR3 nucleotides: TGTGCCAGTAGTATTCAGGGCTCGAACACTGAAGCTTTCTTT.

The gene calls are TRBV6-1 and TRBJ1-2, with 10 bases matching TRBD1. V lost 4 bases, J lost 7 bases, and 6 bases stayed unmatched. This CDR3 is 14 amino acids long. Germline assignment: CDR1 MNHNS and CDR2 SASEGT. CDR3: CASSGPTGGFGYTF. In DNA, the CDR3 is TGTGCCAGCAGTGGCCCGACAGGGGGCTTTGGCTACACCTTC.

V and J are TRBV9 and TRBJ1-2; 7 bases map to TRBD1. Germline loops: CDR1 SGDLS, CDR2 YYNGEE. CDR3 length: 14 amino acids. With 0 bases clipped from V and 5 bases from J, the junction kept 4 bases outside the gene matches. This CDR3 is CASSVGDRVYGYTF. In nucleotides, the CDR3 is TGTGCCAGCAGCGTAGGTGACAGGGTGTATGGCTACACCTTC.

This chain joins TRBV6-1 and TRBJ2-7; D gene unclear. CDR3 length: 15 amino acids. Looked up from germline, CDR1 is MNHNS and CDR2 is SASEGT. V lost 3 bases, J lost 6 bases, and 18 bases lay in between. This chain's CDR3 is CASSDRPAGSVEQYF. The DNA for the CDR3 is TGTGCCAGCAGTGACAGGCCAGCTGGTTCCGTCGAGCAGTACTTC.

A few counts support this clone. CDR3 DNA sequence: TGTGCCAGCAGCTCCTTGTATGAAGCTTTCTTT. This gives the protein CASSSLYEAFF. The V and J genes are TRBV5-4 and TRBJ1-1, with unresolved D. CDR3 length: 11 amino acids. Trimming left V 3 bases short and J 7 bases short, with 7 bases between. In germline, CDR1 is SGHNT, CDR2 YYREEE (reference sequence).

This chain joins TRBV5-1 and TRBJ2-1; D may be TRBD2 (7 bases). This CDR3 contains 16 residues. From germline, CDR1 is SGHRS and CDR2 YFSETQ. The V end was cut by 0 bases, the J end by 0 bases, with 10 bases between. The CDR3 DNA is TGCGCCAGCAGCTTGGGGGGAGGGGGCTCCTACAATGAGCAGTTCTTC. This gives the protein CASSLGGGGSYNEQFF.

The V and J genes are TRBV5-6 and TRBJ1-2, with D uncertain. CDR3 length: 13 residues. Trimming removed 8 bases at V and 2 bases at J, with 13 bases between. Germline-derived CDR1 and CDR2 are SGHDT and YYEEEE. The CDR3 DNA follows: TGTGCCAGTCAATCCTGGAGAAACTATGGCTACACCTTC. Amino acid sequence: CASQSWRNYGYTF.

This chain uses TRBV27 with TRBJ1-3; D gene unclear. The germline V and J ends were trimmed by 2 bases and 4 bases, with 12 bases remaining between them. Germline-derived CDR1 and CDR2 are MNHEY and SMNVEV (reference sequence). CDR3 length: 15 residues. The CDR3 DNA is TGTGCCAGCAGTTTAATAGGCAGTAGCGGAAACACCATATATTTT. Translated: CASSLIGSSGNTIYF.

This clone was seen more than once but under ten times. The rearrangement joins TRBV10-1 to TRBJ1-1; the D is unclear. Germline-derived CDR1 and CDR2 are WNHNN and SYGVQD (reference sequence). The CDR3 is 17 amino acids. Trimming pared 2 bases from V and 5 bases from J, leaving 21 bases between. The CDR3 DNA is TGCGCCAGCAGTGAGGTCTCGGCACCAAGGGCGGGGACTGAAGCTTTCTTT. Amino acids: CASSEVSAPRAGTEAFF.

V and J are TRBV5-4 and TRBJ2-3; 8 bases line up with TRBD2. Looked up from germline, CDR1 is SGHNT and CDR2 is YYREEE (reference sequence). The CDR3 covers 15 residues. V was clipped by 5 bases and J by 4 bases; unmatched bases: 9. Here the CDR3 DNA reads TGTGCCAGCAGACCCGGACTAGCAGAGCCAGATACGCAGTATTTT. Protein sequence: CASRPGLAEPDTQYF. Full variable domain (rest looked up from reference TRBV5-4 and TRBJ2-3): ETGVTQSPTHLIKTRGQQVTLRCSSQSGHNTVSWYQQALGQGPQFIFQYYREEENGRGNFPPRFSGLQFPNYSSELNVNALELDDSALYLCASRPGLAEPDTQYFGPGTRLTVL.

This chain connects TRBV5-8 to TRBJ1-6; 7 bases align to TRBD1. The CDR3 is made up of 15 amino acids. The germline V gene encodes CDR1 SGHTS and CDR2 YDEGEE. V lost 3 bases to trimming and J lost 6 bases; unmatched junction nucleotides: 6. CDR3 DNA: TGTGCCAGCAGCTCCGCAGGGGGTTCTAATTCACCCCTCCACTTT. Translating gives CASSSAGGSNSPLHF.

The chain employs TRBV9 and TRBJ1-4, with D perhaps matching TRBD1 (5 bases). The V end was cut by 3 bases, the J end by 8 bases, with 14 bases between. The germline CDR1 and CDR2 sequences are SGDLS and YYNGEE. The CDR3 is 14 amino acids. This CDR3 is CASSGEGVDEKLFF. CDR3 DNA sequence: TGTGCCAGCAGCGGCGAAGGGGTGGACGAAAAACTGTTTTTT.